The rows below give T cell receptor beta chains drawn from one sample of a study of T cells in Graves' hyperthyroidism and ophthalmopathy. Via MiXCR, TCRdb re-called the multiplex PCR reads, giving one row per CDR3 protein. The sample contains around 350,000 distinct CDR3 sequences, 15% to 17% of which appear only once. Sequencing was done on a sample of blood. These receptors all stem from a woman younger than 30 with Graves' hyperthyroidism that later progressed to Graves' ophthalmopathy. Both conserved end residues are part of each CDR3. A D gene is named only where the DNA matches it firmly. Only part of the rows carry a size: once, few, many, or a class if the clone is expanded.

TRBV20-1	TRBJ2-5	TRBD2	many	CSATASGTTEETQYF	TGCAGTGCAACCGCTTCCGGGACTACGGAAGAGACCCAGTACTTC
TRBV12-3/TRBV12-4	TRBJ2-3	TRBD2	many	CASSRLAGRRTDTQYF	TGTGCCAGCAGTAGACTAGCGGGAAGAAGGACAGATACGCAGTATTTT
TRBV6-2/TRBV6-3	TRBJ2-1	TRBD1	.	CASSPSHRGPLYNEQFF	TGTGCCAGCAGTCCATCTCACAGGGGCCCCCTATACAATGAGCAGTTCTTC
TRBV27	TRBJ2-1	.	few	CASSLSADNEQFF	TGTGCCAGCAGTTTATCAGCGGACAATGAGCAGTTCTTC
TRBV15	TRBJ2-7	.	.	CATSRASSAYEQYF	TGTGCCACCAGCAGAGCCTCTAGCGCCTACGAGCAGTACTTC
TRBV7-2	TRBJ2-1	.	few	CASSLEGTLGINEQFF	TGTGCCAGCAGCTTAGAAGGGACTTTGGGGATCAATGAGCAGTTCTTC
TRBV7-2	TRBJ2-1	.	many	CASSPTRFEQFF	TGTGCCAGCAGCCCTACTAGATTTGAGCAGTTCTTC
TRBV20-1	TRBJ1-6	.	many	CSARGGQRGFRSPLHF	TGCAGTGCTAGGGGGGGCCAACGCGGATTTCGTTCACCCCTCCACTTT
TRBV15	TRBJ1-1	.	few	CATSRSRGQGVEAFF	TGTGCCACCAGCAGGTCGAGAGGGCAGGGAGTTGAAGCTTTCTTT
TRBV28	TRBJ1-1	.	many	CASGTADLEAFF	TGTGCCAGCGGTACAGCGGACCTCGAAGCTTTCTTT
TRBV4-3	TRBJ1-1	.	few	CASSQENWKNTEAFF	TGCGCCAGCAGCCAAGAAAATTGGAAAAACACTGAAGCTTTCTTT
TRBV3-1	TRBJ2-3	TRBD1	many	CASSQRVTGRYTDTQYF	TGTGCCAGCAGCCAAAGAGTGACAGGGAGATACACAGATACGCAGTATTTT
TRBV24-1	TRBJ1-5	TRBD1	once	CATSDTSGTGGPGNQPQHF	TGTGCCACCAGTGATACTTCCGGGACAGGGGGCCCGGGCAATCAGCCCCAGCATTTT
TRBV2	TRBJ1-2	.	many	CASSETVGYTF	TGTGCCAGCAGTGAAACAGTTGGCTACACCTTC
TRBV3-1	TRBJ2-5	TRBD2	many	CASRRLAGEETQYF	TGTGCCAGCAGACGACTAGCGGGAGAAGAGACCCAGTACTTC
TRBV28	TRBJ2-5	.	many	CASRGVLQETQYF	TGTGCCAGCAGGGGAGTACTACAAGAGACCCAGTACTTC
TRBV20-1	TRBJ2-1	TRBD1	many	CSARESGTASNEQFF	TGCAGTGCTAGAGAATCCGGGACAGCCAGCAATGAGCAGTTCTTC
TRBV20-1	TRBJ2-3	.	.	CSARPGPQYF	TGCAGTGCTAGACCGGGACCCCAGTATTTT
TRBV20-1	TRBJ2-7	TRBD1	.	CSARGTGPYEQYF	TGCAGTGCTAGAGGGACAGGTCCCTACGAGCAGTACTTC
TRBV4-2	TRBJ2-5	.	.	CASSQGGAGLRQETQYF	TGTGCCAGCAGCCAAGGAGGGGCGGGATTGCGCCAAGAGACCCAGTACTTC
TRBV10-3	TRBJ1-5	.	many	CAISGPGNQPQHF	TGTGCCATCAGTGGACCCGGTAATCAGCCCCAGCATTTT
TRBV6-1	TRBJ2-7	.	many	CASSEQPSHRDIEDEQYF	TGTGCCAGCAGTGAACAGCCATCCCACAGGGATATCGAAGACGAGCAGTACTTC
TRBV11-2	TRBJ2-1	.	many	CASSAPWTRGDNEQFF	TGTGCCAGCAGCGCCCCCTGGACTAGGGGGGACAATGAGCAGTTCTTC